One sample yielded the 31 T cell receptor beta chains listed below, sequenced in a study of Graves' ophthalmopathy and Graves' hyperthyroidism. From RNA, the CDR3 regions of TCR beta chains were amplified and sequenced. In the first round, RT-PCR was carried out with HTBI primers, and a multiplex PCR formed the second round. Via MiXCR, TCRdb re-called the multiplex PCR reads, giving one row per CDR3 protein. The table lists hundreds of thousands of distinct CDR3 sequences, about 21% of them singletons. Sequencing was done on a sample of peripheral blood. Every receptor here comes from a woman aged 18 to 35 with stable Graves' hyperthyroidism.

The chain recombines TRBV2 with TRBJ1-6; maybe TRBD1 (5 bases). The CDR3 is made up of 14 amino acids. Germline CDR1 SNHLY, CDR2 FYNNEI. With 4 bases removed from V and 8 bases from J, the gap between germline ends came to 12 bases. The chain's CDR3 is CASSVQGNDSPLHF. The CDR3 DNA reads TGTGCCAGCAGTGTCCAGGGAAACGATTCACCCCTCCACTTT.

The chain employs TRBV12-3 or TRBV12-4 and TRBJ1-1; D gene uncertain. Trimming took 7 bases from V and 3 from J, leaving 6 bases between them. This CDR3 is built from 11 residues. CDR3 sequence (DNA): TGTGCCAGCACCCAGGACACTGAAGCTTTCTTT. Translation: CASTQDTEAFF.

As to this clonotype: A much more abundant neighbour one base away suggests this may be a read error. The chain employs TRBV10-3 and TRBJ2-2; D unclear. CDR3 length equals 15 residues. Germline V gene lookup returns CDR1 ENHRY and CDR2 SYGVKD. Deletions cut 4 bases from V and 4 bases from J, with 13 bases between. CDR3 DNA: TGTGCCATCAGTGGACGGCCCACGAGCACCGGGGAGCTGTTTTTT. Translated: CAISGRPTSTGELFF.

Regarding this clonotype: A much bigger clone sits one base away, suggesting this may be a read error. The chain has TRBV12-3 or TRBV12-4 and TRBJ2-7; D is perhaps TRBD1 or TRBD2 (5 bases each). This CDR3 is built from 14 residues. CDR3 in amino acids: CASSRPGHTYEHYF. The CDR3 bases are TGTGCCAGCAGCCGACCGGGGCATACCTACGAGCACTACTTC.

The chain has TRBV20-1 and TRBJ2-7, with 10 nucleotides matching TRBD1. Germline V gives CDR1 DFQATT, CDR2 SNEGSKA (reference sequence). CDR3 size: 14 residues. J lost 3 bases, V lost 3 bases, and 5 bases had no gene match. The CDR3 reads CSASPRDRGYEQYF. CDR3 coding DNA: TGCAGTGCTAGTCCTCGGGACAGGGGCTACGAGCAGTACTTC.

The CDR3 nucleotides read TGCAGTGCAAGATTAAACTATGGCTACACCTTC. Translating gives CSARLNYGYTF. V and J are TRBV20-1 and TRBJ1-2; D remains ambiguous. Deletions cut 6 bases from V and 2 bases from J, with 7 bases between. This CDR3 is built from 11 residues. Looked up from germline, CDR1 is DFQATT and CDR2 is SNEGSKA (reference sequence).

This clonotype came up many times. The V and J genes are TRBV28 and TRBJ1-2; a possible D gene is TRBD1 (5 bases). From germline, CDR1 is MDHEN and CDR2 SYDVKM. Between the trimmed V and J ends, which lost 2 bases and 2 bases, there was a span of 12 bases. There are 15 residues in the CDR3. In DNA form, the CDR3 reads TGTGCCAGCAGTTTACCGGGTGAGGGGAACTATGGCTACACCTTC. Translating gives CASSLPGEGNYGYTF.

Many counts were recorded for this clonotype. This chain connects TRBV2 to TRBJ2-5; TRBD1 might be the D (6 bases). V lost 11 bases to trimming and J lost 2 bases, with 15 bases between them. CDR3 length: 13 residues. CDR1 and CDR2 (germline): SNHLY, FYNNEI. CDR3 DNA: TGTGCCTCTGGTAGGGGGAGTCAAGAGACCCAGTACTTC. Its protein product is CASGRGSQETQYF.

On this clonotype: Germline is not matched at one junction end, which may reflect a read error. The rearrangement links TRBV4-2 to TRBJ1-2; maybe TRBD1 (5 bases). The CDR3 is 15 residues long. CDR1 is LGHNA, CDR2 YNFKEQ, per germline. CDR3 bases: TGTGCCAGCAGCCAAGGAGCAGGGTCTAACTATGGCCACATCTTC. It translates to CASSQGAGSNYGHIF.

In its sample, this clonotype was seen many times. The rearrangement uses TRBV20-1 and TRBJ2-7; 8 positions match TRBD1. The CDR3 is 14 amino acids. Germline CDR1 and CDR2: DFQATT and SNEGSKA (reference sequence). Trimming cost V 6 bases and J 2 bases; bases outside gene matches: 9. The CDR3 DNA follows: TGCAGTGCCCCGAAGGACAGGGCCGCCTACGAGCAGTACTTC. This encodes CSAPKDRAAYEQYF.

There are many counts of this clonotype. This chain uses TRBV30 with TRBJ2-2; D not certain. CDR3 size: 14 residues. Trimming took 4 bases from V and 6 from J, leaving 15 bases between them. The germline V gene encodes CDR1 GTSNPN and CDR2 SVGIG (reference sequence). CDR3 sequence reads: CAWNRYIQAGELFF. The CDR3 region has the DNA TGTGCCTGGAACCGCTACATTCAGGCCGGGGAGCTGTTTTTT.

This rearrangement joins TRBV24-1 to TRBJ2-2; D unclear. Trimming left V 5 bases short and J 6 bases short, with 12 bases between. Germline CDR1 and CDR2: KGHDR and SFDVKD. The CDR3 consists of 14 residues. DNA for the CDR3: TGTGCCACCAGTGCCGGATCGGGCGCCGGGGAGCTGTTTTTT. It encodes CATSAGSGAGELFF.

This clonotype was seen ten or more times. The genes are TRBV6-5 and TRBJ2-7; D gene uncertain. CDR1 and CDR2 from the germline V gene are MNHEY and SVGAGI. This CDR3 comprises 12 residues. V was pared by 8 bases and J by 6 bases, with 14 bases between. CDR3 loop: CASGPTAVEQYF. The CDR3 DNA reads as TGTGCCAGCGGTCCTACGGCCGTCGAGCAGTACTTC.

This clonotype appeared many times. This sequence joins TRBV7-9 and TRBJ2-5, with D possibly TRBD1 on 6 matching bases. Trimming removed 2 bases from V and 2 bases from J, with 9 bases in between. The CDR3 covers 14 residues. Per germline, CDR1 SEHNR and CDR2 FQNEAQ (reference sequence). The CDR3: CASSLSQGQETQYF. The CDR3 coding sequence is TGTGCCAGCAGCTTATCCCAGGGGCAAGAGACCCAGTACTTC.

This clonotype was detected ten times or more. The chain recombines TRBV2 with TRBJ1-2, with TRBD1 as a possible D gene (6 bases). V was clipped by 10 bases and J by 4 bases, with 13 bases between them. CDR3 length: 12 residues. Germline CDR1 and CDR2: SNHLY and FYNNEI. CDR3 protein: CATSWGRYGYTF. In DNA, the CDR3 is TGTGCCACCTCCTGGGGGCGCTATGGCTACACCTTC.

The gene calls are TRBV13 and TRBJ2-2, with D uncertain. Trimming removed 3 bases at V and 3 bases at J, with 11 bases between. Germline values: CDR1 PRHDT, CDR2 FYEKMQ (reference sequence). The CDR3 sequence is 15 residues long. CDR3 sequence (DNA): TGTGCCAGCAGCTTTAACAGAGGATACACCGGGGAGCTGTTTTTT. Translating it yields CASSFNRGYTGELFF.

This clonotype was observed at least ten times. The chain has TRBV5-1 and TRBJ1-1; 7 nucleotides align to TRBD1. Per germline, CDR1 SGHRS and CDR2 YFSETQ. The CDR3 has 14 residues. V lost 0 bases, J lost 4 bases, and 3 bases stayed unmatched. CDR3 DNA sequence: TGCGCCAGCAGCTTGGCCAGGGGGACCACTGAAGCTTTCTTT. This gives the protein CASSLARGTTEAFF. Using reference TRBV5-1 and TRBJ1-1 for the parts outside the CDR3, the full variable domain is KAGVTQTPRYLIKTRGQQVTLSCSPISGHRSVSWYQQTPGQGLQFLFEYFSETQRNKGNFPGRFSGRQFSNSRSEMNVSTLELGDSALYLCASSLARGTTEAFFGQGTRLTVV.

This clonotype was counted at least ten times. The chain couples TRBV12-3 or TRBV12-4 to TRBJ2-4; D is perhaps TRBD2 (6 bases). The V end lost 6 bases, the J end lost 3 bases, and 12 bases lay between the germline ends. The CDR3 has 14 residues. Written as DNA, the CDR3 is TGTGCCAGCAGACTCGCGGGGAGCAAAAACATTCAGTACTTC. Amino acids: CASRLAGSKNIQYF.

This clonotype was seen many times. The chain combines TRBV18 with TRBJ2-7; TRBD1 aligns across 7 bases. There are 16 residues in the CDR3. Germline CDR1 and CDR2: KGHSH and LQKENI. The J segment lost 3 bases and the V segment lost 6 bases, leaving 14 bases of the junction unmatched. The CDR3 protein is CASSGRVGQPFYEQYF. CDR3 nucleotide sequence: TGTGCCAGCTCCGGGCGAGTGGGACAGCCTTTCTACGAGCAGTACTTC.

The rearrangement joins TRBV12-3 or TRBV12-4 to TRBJ2-7; D ambiguous. The CDR3 loop spans 15 amino acids. Trimming left V 6 bases short and J 0 bases short, with 15 bases between. The CDR3 DNA reads TGTGCCAGCAGCTTTACTAAGGGATACTCCTACGAGCAGTACTTC. Its protein product is CASSFTKGYSYEQYF.

This clonotype occurred many times. The chain carries TRBV20-1 and TRBJ2-4; no definite D call. Per the germline V gene, CDR1 is DFQATT and CDR2 is SNEGSKA (reference sequence). This CDR3 region has 12 residues. V lost 3 bases and J lost 9, with 12 bases in between. The CDR3 region has the DNA TGCAGTGCTAGTGCCCCTTCGGGCATTCAGTACTTC. Its translation is CSASAPSGIQYF.

Ten or more counts support this clonotype. This chain joins TRBV20-1 and TRBJ2-7; 7 nucleotides line up with TRBD2. Per the germline V gene, CDR1 is DFQATT and CDR2 is SNEGSKA (reference sequence). This CDR3 is 12 amino acids long. V was clipped by 3 bases and J by 3 bases; unmatched bases: 2. The CDR3 sequence: CSASPSGYEQYF. CDR3 DNA sequence: TGCAGTGCTAGTCCTAGCGGCTACGAGCAGTACTTC.

For this clonotype: A read error is possible here, since a much larger clone lies one base away. V and J are TRBV6-2 or TRBV6-3 and TRBJ1-1; D is unresolved. The CDR3 covers 13 residues. The germline CDR1 and CDR2 sequences are MNHEY and SVGEGT. CDR3 amino acids: CDSSVVANTEAFF. The CDR3, as DNA: TGTGACAGCAGCGTCGTTGCGAACACTGAAGCTTTCTTT.

Remarks on this clonotype: A read error may produce the germline difference seen at one junction end. This rearrangement joins TRBV12-3 or TRBV12-4 to TRBJ1-1, with 8 bases matching TRBD1. CDR3 length: 12 amino acids. The CDR3 DNA reads as TGTGCCAGCAACAGGGGGAGCACTGAAGCTTTATTT. Translating it yields CASNRGSTEALF.

Ten or more counts support this clonotype. The V and J genes are TRBV24-1 and TRBJ1-2; a possible D gene is TRBD1 (5 bases). The CDR3 runs 12 residues. The germline CDR1 and CDR2 sequences are KGHDR and SFDVKD. Trimming pared 7 bases from V and 6 bases from J, leaving 11 bases between. CDR3 DNA sequence: TGTGCCACCAGCAGGACAAAGGATGGCTACACCTTC. It yields the protein CATSRTKDGYTF.

This clonotype appeared many times. This chain uses TRBV9 with TRBJ1-1; weak D call: TRBD1 (5 bases). V was shortened by 0 bases and J by 1 base, with 7 bases between the two germline ends. CDR3 size: 14 residues. CDR1 and CDR2 (germline): SGDLS, YYNGEE. CDR3 sequence reads: CASSVVGGNTEAFF. The CDR3 DNA is TGTGCCAGCAGCGTAGTGGGGGGGAACACTGAAGCTTTCTTT.

This clonotype appeared many times. The CDR3 here is CASSQDPGVYEQYF. The CDR3 nucleotides are TGTGCCAGCAGCCAAGATCCGGGGGTCTACGAGCAGTACTTC. The J gene is TRBJ2-7, the V gene TRBV3-1, with a possible D match to TRBD2 (6 bases). There are 14 residues in the CDR3. V lost 0 bases to trimming and J lost 3 bases, with 9 bases between them. Germline V CDR1 and CDR2: LGHDT, YNNKEL (reference sequence).

The chain carries TRBV19 and TRBJ1-1; possible D gene TRBD1, 6 bases. The CDR3 spans 11 residues. V lost 9 bases to trimming and J lost 10 bases, with 15 bases between them. Germline-derived CDR1 and CDR2 are LNHDA and SQIVND (reference sequence). CDR3 DNA: TGTGCCAGCCTCTCACTGGGGGCAGCTTTCTTT. Its protein is CASLSLGAAFF.

CDR3 nucleotide sequence: TGTGCCAGCAGCTTGACAGGGAGGCCCGGGGAGCTGTTTTTT. Translation gives CASSLTGRPGELFF. The V gene is TRBV7-9, the J gene TRBJ2-2; D is possibly TRBD1 (7 bases). Trimming stripped 3 bases from V and 6 bases from J, with 11 bases between. Germline assignment: CDR1 SEHNR and CDR2 FQNEAQ (reference sequence). The CDR3 contains 14 residues.

This clonotype was seen many times. V gene TRBV12-3 or TRBV12-4 combines with J gene TRBJ1-3; D remains ambiguous. The V and J ends lost 7 bases and 0 bases respectively, with 10 bases between them. The CDR3 consists of 14 residues. The CDR3 DNA is TGTGCCAGCAAGTGGGCTAGCTCTGGAAACACCATATATTTT. The encoded protein is CASKWASSGNTIYF.

This clonotype was observed at least ten times. V usage is TRBV29-1 and J usage is TRBJ2-2, with a tentative D call TRBD2 (5 bases). Trimming took off 7 bases at V and 6 bases at J, with 12 bases between the two ends. Germline CDR1 is SQVTM and CDR2 is ANQGSEA. This CDR3 comprises 12 residues. The CDR3 sequence is CSGGEGSGELFF. DNA of the CDR3: TGCAGCGGCGGCGAGGGTTCCGGGGAGCTGTTTTTT.